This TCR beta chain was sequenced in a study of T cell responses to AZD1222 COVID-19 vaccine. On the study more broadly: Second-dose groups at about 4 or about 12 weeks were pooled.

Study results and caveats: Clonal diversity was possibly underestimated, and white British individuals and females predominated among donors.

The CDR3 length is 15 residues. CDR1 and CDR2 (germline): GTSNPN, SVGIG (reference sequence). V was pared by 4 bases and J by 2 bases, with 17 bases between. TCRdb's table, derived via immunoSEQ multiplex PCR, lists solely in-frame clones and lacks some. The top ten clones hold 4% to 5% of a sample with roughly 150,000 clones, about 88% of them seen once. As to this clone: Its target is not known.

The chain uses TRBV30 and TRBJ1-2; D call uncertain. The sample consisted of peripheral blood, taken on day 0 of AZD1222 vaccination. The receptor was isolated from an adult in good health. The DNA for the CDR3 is TGTGCCTGGAATCGGGATCGGCAGAACAACTATGGCTACACCTTC. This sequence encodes CAWNRDRQNNYGYTF.